This entry features one T cell receptor (beta chain) sequence. This entry is derived from a study of cytomegalovirus exposure and HLA in healthy donors. This PCR relied on a set of 60 Vbeta primers and 13 Jbeta primers. Profiled with immunoSEQ multiplex PCR; TCRdb holds only in-frame clones, not every one. Its listing shows about 140,000 clones. Germline V lookup: CDR1 SGHRS, CDR2 YFSETQ. The CDR3 consists of 15 residues. V lost 4 bases, J lost 2 bases, and 15 bases lay in between. Sequencing input: PBMCs. The rearrangement joins TRBV5-1 to TRBJ2-5, with a tentative D call TRBD1 (5 bases). The clonotype was recovered from a woman younger than 35 in good health and CMV-seronegative. CDR3 amino acids: CASSKNTGSQETQYF. The CDR3 nucleotides are TGCGCCAGCAGCAAAAACACAGGTTCTCAAGAGACCCAGTACTTC. Supplemented by reference TRBV5-1 and TRBJ2-5, the full variable domain reads KAGVTQTPRYLIKTRGQQVTLSCSPISGHRSVSWYQQTPGQGLQFLFEYFSETQRNKGNFPGRFSGRQFSNSRSEMNVSTLELGDSALYLCASSKNTGSQETQYFGPGTRLLVL.